This TCR beta chain derives from a study of technical replicates of blood from several donors. The CDR3 sequence is 13 residues long. V dropped 0 bases and J dropped 1 base, with 4 bases sitting between them. Germline V CDR1 and CDR2: SQVTM, ANQGSEA. Data came from immunoSEQ multiplex PCR; TCRdb stores just in-frame clones and leaves some out. The table has more than 65,000 clones, around 94% seen once. For this clone: At the DNA level, this CDR3 is encoded by other sequences in the same sample as well.

Sequencing was done on a sample of T cells isolated from PBMCs. The source of this sequence is a human donor in good health. The rearrangement links TRBV29-1 to TRBJ1-5; D gene unclear. The CDR3 nucleotides are TGCAGCGTTGAAGAAGAGAGCAATCAGCCCCAGCATTTT. Protein sequence: CSVEEESNQPQHF.